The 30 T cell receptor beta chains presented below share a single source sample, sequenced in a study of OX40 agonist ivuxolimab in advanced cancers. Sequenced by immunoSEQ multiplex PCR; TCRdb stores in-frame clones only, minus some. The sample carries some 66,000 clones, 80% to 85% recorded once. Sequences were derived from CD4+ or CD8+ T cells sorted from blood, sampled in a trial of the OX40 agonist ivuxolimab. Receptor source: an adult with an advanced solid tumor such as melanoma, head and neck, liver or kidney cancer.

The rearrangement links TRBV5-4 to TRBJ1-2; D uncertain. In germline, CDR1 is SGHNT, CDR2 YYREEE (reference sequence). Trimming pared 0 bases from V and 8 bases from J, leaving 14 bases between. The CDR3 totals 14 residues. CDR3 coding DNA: TGTGCCAGCAGCTTGGGGCAGAGTAAAGGAGGCTACACCTTC. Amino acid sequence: CASSLGQSKGGYTF.

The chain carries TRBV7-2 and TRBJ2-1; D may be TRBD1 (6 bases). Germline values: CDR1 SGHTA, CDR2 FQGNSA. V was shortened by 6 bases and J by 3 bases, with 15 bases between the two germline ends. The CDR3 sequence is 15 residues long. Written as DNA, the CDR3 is TGTGCCAGCAGGCGCGTGGGGGCGTACTACAATGAGCAGTTCTTC. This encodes CASRRVGAYYNEQFF.

In nucleotides, the CDR3 is TGCGCCAGCAGCCAAGAATTAGCCTTCGACACCGGGGAGCTGTTTTTT. It yields the protein CASSQELAFDTGELFF. V usage is TRBV4-1 and J usage is TRBJ2-2; D is unclear. The germline V gene encodes CDR1 MGHRA and CDR2 YSYEKL. This CDR3 region has 16 residues. V was pared by 0 bases and J by 3 bases, with 11 bases between.

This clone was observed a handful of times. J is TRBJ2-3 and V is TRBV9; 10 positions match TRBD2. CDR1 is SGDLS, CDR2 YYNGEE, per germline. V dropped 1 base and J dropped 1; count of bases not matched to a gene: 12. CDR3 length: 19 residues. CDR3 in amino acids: CASSVWASGSVGRTDTQYF. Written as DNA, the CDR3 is TGTGCCAGCAGCGTATGGGCTAGCGGGAGCGTAGGGCGCACAGATACGCAGTATTTT. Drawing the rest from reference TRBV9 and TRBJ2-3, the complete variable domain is DSGVTQTPKHLITATGQRVTLRCSPRSGDLSVYWYQQSLDQGLQFLIQYYNGEERAKGNILERFSAQQFPDLHSELNLSSLELGDSALYFCASSVWASGSVGRTDTQYFGPGTRLTVL.

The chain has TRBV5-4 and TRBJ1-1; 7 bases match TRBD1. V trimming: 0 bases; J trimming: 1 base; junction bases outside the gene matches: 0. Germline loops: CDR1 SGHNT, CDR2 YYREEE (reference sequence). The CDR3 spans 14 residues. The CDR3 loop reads CASSLGDRNTEAFF. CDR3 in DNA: TGTGCCAGCAGCTTGGGGGACAGGAACACTGAAGCTTTCTTT.

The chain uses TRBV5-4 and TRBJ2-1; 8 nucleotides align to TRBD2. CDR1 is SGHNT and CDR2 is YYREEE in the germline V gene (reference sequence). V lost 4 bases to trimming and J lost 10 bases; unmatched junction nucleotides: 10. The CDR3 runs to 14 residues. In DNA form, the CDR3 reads TGTGCCAGCAGCCCTAGCGGGTTTCGTAGGGAGCAGTTCTTC. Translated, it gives CASSPSGFRREQFF.

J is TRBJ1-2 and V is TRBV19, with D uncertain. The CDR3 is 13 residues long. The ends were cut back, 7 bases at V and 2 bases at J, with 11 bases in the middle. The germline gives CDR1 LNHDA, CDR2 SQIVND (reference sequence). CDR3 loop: CASKEGGNYGYTF. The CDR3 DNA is TGTGCCAGTAAGGAGGGCGGGAACTATGGCTACACCTTC.

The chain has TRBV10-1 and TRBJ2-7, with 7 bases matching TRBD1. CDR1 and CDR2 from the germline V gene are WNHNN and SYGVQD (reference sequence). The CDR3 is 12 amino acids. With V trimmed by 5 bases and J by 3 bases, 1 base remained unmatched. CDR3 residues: CASSRDSYEQYF. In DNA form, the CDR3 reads TGCGCCAGCAGTAGGGACAGCTACGAGCAGTACTTC.

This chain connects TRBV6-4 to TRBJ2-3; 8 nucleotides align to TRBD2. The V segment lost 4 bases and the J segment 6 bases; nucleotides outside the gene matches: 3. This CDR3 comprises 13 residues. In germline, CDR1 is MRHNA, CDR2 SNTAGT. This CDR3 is CASSVGRDDTQYF. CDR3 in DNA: TGTGCCAGCAGTGTCGGGAGGGATGATACGCAGTATTTT.

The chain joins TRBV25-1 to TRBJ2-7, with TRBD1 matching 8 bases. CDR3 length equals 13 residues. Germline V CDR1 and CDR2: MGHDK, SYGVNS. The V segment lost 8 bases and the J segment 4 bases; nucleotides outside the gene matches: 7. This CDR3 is CASGRTGTYEQYF. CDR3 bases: TGTGCCAGCGGAAGGACAGGGACGTACGAGCAGTACTTC.

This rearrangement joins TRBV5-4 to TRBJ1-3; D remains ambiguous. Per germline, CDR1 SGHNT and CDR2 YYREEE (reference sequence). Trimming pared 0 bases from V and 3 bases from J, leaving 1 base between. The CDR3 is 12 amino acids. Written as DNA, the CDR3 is TGTGCCAGCAGCTTGGATGGAAACACCATATATTTT. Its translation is CASSLDGNTIYF.

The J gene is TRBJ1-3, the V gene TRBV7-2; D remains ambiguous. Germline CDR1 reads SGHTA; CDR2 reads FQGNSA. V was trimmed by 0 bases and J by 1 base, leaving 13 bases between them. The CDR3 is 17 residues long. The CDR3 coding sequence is TGTGCCAGCAGCTTAGCGTCGGGAAAGGTTTCTGGAAACACCATATATTTT. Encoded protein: CASSLASGKVSGNTIYF.

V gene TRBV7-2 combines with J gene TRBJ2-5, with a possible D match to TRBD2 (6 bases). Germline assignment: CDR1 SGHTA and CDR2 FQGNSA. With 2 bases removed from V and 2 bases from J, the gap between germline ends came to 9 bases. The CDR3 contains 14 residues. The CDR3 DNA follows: TGTGCCAGCAGCTTATTGGGGGGACAAGAGACCCAGTACTTC. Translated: CASSLLGGQETQYF.

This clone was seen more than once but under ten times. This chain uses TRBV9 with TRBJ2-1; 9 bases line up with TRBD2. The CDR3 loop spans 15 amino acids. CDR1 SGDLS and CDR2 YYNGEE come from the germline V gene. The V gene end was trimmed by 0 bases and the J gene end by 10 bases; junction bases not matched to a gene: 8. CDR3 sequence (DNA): TGTGCCAGCAGCGTAGGACTAGCGGATCAGAGGGAGCAGTTCTTC. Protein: CASSVGLADQREQFF.

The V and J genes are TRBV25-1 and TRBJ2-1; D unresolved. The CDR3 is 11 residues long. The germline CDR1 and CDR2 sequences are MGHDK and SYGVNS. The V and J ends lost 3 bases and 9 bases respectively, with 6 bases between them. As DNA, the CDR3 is TGTGCCAGCAGTGACTTATTTGAGCAGTTCTTC. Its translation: CASSDLFEQFF.

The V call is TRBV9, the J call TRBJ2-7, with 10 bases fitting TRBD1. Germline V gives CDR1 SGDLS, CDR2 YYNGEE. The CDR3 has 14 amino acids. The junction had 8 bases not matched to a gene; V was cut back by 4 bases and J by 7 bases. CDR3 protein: CASSHRQGAREQYF. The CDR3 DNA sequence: TGTGCCAGCAGCCATCGACAGGGGGCGAGGGAGCAGTACTTC. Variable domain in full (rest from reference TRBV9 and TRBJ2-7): DSGVTQTPKHLITATGQRVTLRCSPRSGDLSVYWYQQSLDQGLQFLIQYYNGEERAKGNILERFSAQQFPDLHSELNLSSLELGDSALYFCASSHRQGAREQYFGPGTRLTVT.

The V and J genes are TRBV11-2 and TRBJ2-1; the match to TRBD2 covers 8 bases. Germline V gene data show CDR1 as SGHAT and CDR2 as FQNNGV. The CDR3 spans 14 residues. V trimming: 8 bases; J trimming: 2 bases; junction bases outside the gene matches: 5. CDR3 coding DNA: TGTGCCAGCGCCCAAGCGGGGGCCTACAATGAGCAGTTCTTC. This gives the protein CASAQAGAYNEQFF.

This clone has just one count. CDR3 in DNA: TGTGCCAGTAGTCTTACAGGGGAACAAGGCAATCAGCCCCAGCATTTT. Encoded protein: CASSLTGEQGNQPQHF. The chain has TRBV19 and TRBJ1-5; 7 bases match TRBD1. Germline values: CDR1 LNHDA, CDR2 SQIVND (reference sequence). After removal of 5 bases from V and 2 bases from J, the junction contained 9 bases not matched to a gene. The CDR3 is 16 amino acids. Variable domain in full (rest from reference TRBV19 and TRBJ1-5): DGGITQSPKYLFRKEGQNVTLSCEQNLNHDAMYWYRQDPGQGLRLIYYSQIVNDFQKGDIAEGYSVSREKKESFPLTVTSAQKNPTAFYLCASSLTGEQGNQPQHFGDGTRLSIL.

The CDR3 DNA follows: TGTGCCAGTAAACGACAGGGGGCCTACGAGCAGTACTTC. It translates to CASKRQGAYEQYF. This rearrangement joins TRBV19 to TRBJ2-7; 9 positions match TRBD1. CDR3 length: 13 amino acids. V trimming: 7 bases; J trimming: 2 bases; junction bases outside the gene matches: 3. Germline V gives CDR1 LNHDA, CDR2 SQIVND (reference sequence).

The CDR3 DNA sequence: TGTGCCAGCAGCATAGACAGCAACACTGAAGCTTTCTTT. Amino acids: CASSIDSNTEAFF. The chain is built from TRBV5-4 and TRBJ1-1; TRBD1 is a possible D gene (5 bases). The CDR3 totals 13 residues. The V end was cut by 4 bases, the J end by 2 bases, with 9 bases between. The germline V gene encodes CDR1 SGHNT and CDR2 YYREEE (reference sequence).

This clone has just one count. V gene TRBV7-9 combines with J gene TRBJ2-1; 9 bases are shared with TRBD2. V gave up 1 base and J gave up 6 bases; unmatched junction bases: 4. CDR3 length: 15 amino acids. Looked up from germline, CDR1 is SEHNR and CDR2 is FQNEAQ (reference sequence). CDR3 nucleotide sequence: TGTGCCAGCAGCTTAGTAGCGGGAGCGCCCAATGAGCAGTTCTTC. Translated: CASSLVAGAPNEQFF.

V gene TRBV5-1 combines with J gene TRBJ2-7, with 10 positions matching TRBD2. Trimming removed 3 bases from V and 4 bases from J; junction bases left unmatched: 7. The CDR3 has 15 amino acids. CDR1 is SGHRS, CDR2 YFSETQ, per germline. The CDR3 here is CASSYELAGQYEQYF. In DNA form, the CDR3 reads TGCGCCAGCAGCTACGAACTAGCGGGACAATACGAGCAGTACTTC.

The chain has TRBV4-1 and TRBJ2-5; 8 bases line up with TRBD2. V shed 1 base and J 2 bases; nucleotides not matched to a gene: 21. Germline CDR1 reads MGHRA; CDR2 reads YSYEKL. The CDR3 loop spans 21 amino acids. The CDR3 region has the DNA TGCGCCAGCAGCCAAGCGTGGAAGCGGGAGTCTTTCGTGTTGGAGCAAGAGACCCAGTACTTC. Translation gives CASSQAWKRESFVLEQETQYF.

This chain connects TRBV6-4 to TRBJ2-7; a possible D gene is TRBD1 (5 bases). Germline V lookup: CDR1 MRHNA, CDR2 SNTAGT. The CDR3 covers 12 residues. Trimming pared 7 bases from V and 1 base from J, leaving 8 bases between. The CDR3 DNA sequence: TGTGCCAGCACCAGGGATTCCTACGAGCAGTACTTC. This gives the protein CASTRDSYEQYF.

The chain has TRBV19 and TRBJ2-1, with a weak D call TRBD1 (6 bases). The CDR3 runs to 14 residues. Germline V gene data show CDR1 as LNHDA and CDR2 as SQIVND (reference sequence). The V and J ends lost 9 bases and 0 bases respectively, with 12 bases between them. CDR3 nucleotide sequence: TGTGCCAGCAAAACAGGGAGCTCCTACAATGAGCAGTTCTTC. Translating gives CASKTGSSYNEQFF.

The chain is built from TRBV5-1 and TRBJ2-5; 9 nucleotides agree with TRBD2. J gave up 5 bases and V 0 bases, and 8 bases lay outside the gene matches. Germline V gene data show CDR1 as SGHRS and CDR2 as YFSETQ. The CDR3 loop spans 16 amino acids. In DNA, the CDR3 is TGCGCCAGCAGCTTGGGGCCTAGCGGGATAGGGGAGACCCAGTACTTC. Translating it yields CASSLGPSGIGETQYF.

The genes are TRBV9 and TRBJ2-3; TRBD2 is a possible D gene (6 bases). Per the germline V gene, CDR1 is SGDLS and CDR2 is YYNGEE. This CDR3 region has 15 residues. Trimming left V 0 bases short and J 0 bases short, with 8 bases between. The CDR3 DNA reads TGTGCCAGCAGCGTAGGGGCGGGGAGCACAGATACGCAGTATTTT. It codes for CASSVGAGSTDTQYF.

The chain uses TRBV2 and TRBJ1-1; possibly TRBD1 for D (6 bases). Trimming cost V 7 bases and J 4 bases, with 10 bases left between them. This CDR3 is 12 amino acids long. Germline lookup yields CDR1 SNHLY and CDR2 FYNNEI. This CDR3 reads CASTLRGTEAFF. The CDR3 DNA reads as TGTGCCAGCACTCTCAGGGGCACTGAAGCTTTCTTT.

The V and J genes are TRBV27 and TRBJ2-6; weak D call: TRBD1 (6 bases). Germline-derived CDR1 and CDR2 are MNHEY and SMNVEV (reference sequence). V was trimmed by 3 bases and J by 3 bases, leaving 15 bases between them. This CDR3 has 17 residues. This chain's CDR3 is CASSLGASLSGANVLTF. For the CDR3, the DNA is TGTGCCAGCAGTTTGGGGGCATCCCTAAGTGGGGCCAACGTCCTGACTTTC.

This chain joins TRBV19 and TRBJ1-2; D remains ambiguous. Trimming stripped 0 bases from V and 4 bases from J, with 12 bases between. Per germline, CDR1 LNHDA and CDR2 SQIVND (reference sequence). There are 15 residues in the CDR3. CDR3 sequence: CASSIDHLGSYGYTF. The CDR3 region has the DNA TGTGCCAGTAGTATAGACCACCTTGGGAGCTATGGCTACACCTTC.